This T cell receptor (beta chain) is from a study of cytomegalovirus exposure and HLA in healthy donors. The study, taken as a whole, reports: For most TCR beta V segments, an earlier analysis put the productive rate at about 87% or about 30% of the time. It emerged from a later analysis that several of the most significant clusters appeared to be linked to common viral pathogens. It has been reported that TCR beta sequences accurately predicted the HLA-A and HLA-B alleles of most subjects. Later genetic work tied a missense DCLRE1C variant to beta-chain V and J trimming.

Researchers ran the PCR with 60 Vbeta and 13 Jbeta primers. Sequenced by immunoSEQ multiplex PCR; TCRdb stores in-frame clones only, minus some. Of over 100,000 clones in the sample, about three quarters were seen once. As regards this clone: The antigen is undetermined.

Germline V lookup: CDR1 SGHRS, CDR2 YFSETQ. This CDR3 contains 15 residues. V lost 0 bases and J 4 bases, leaving 13 bases between the germline ends. The receptor comes from a woman between 40 and 50 years old in good health and CMV-seropositive. Sequencing input: PBMCs. This chain uses TRBV5-1 with TRBJ1-1; D remains ambiguous. CDR3 loop: CASSLEATYGTEAFF. Here the CDR3 DNA reads TGCGCCAGCAGCTTGGAGGCGACTTATGGCACTGAAGCTTTCTTT.